This T cell receptor beta chain was sequenced for a study of shared clonotypes between healthy human individuals. The germline V gene encodes CDR1 MDHEN and CDR2 SYDVKM. V lost 7 bases and J 8 bases, leaving 20 bases between the germline ends. This CDR3 is 15 amino acids long. Each cell subset's genomic DNA was divided evenly among several immunoSEQ plates. In the source study's methods: Because ImmunoSEQ provided only junction sequences with no quality scores, the filtering differed. Sequencing used immunoSEQ multiplex PCR; TCRdb keeps in-frame clones, though not all of them. From that table come the V and J calls and clone size; the DNA was used to work out D and trimming. Of 1,100,000 or so clones in the sample, around 78% are singletons; the top ten hold under 0.6%. Study-wide results and caveats: Non-shared clonotypes were found to have lower generation probabilities than the clonotypes that were shared by all four of the sorted-subset donors.

About this clone itself: The antigen remains unidentified.

The chain employs TRBV28 and TRBJ1-4, with a possible D match to TRBD1 (6 bases). Sample: memory CD4+ T cells from PBMCs. Subset here: CD45RA-negative fraction. The clonotype was recovered from a young man in good health. Some clones in this sample may be carry-over from other donors' samples. CDR3 nucleotide sequence: TGTGCCAGCACCCCCCCGGGGGGGCGGTGGGAAAAACTGTTTTTT. It specifies CASTPPGGRWEKLFF.